This T cell receptor beta chain is from a study of cytomegalovirus exposure and HLA in healthy donors. Notes on the study in general: A later analysis appeared to link common viral pathogens to several of the most significant clusters. A later analysis linked a missense variant in DCLRE1C to the trimming of TCR beta V and J genes.

A remark on this clone: Its antigen is as yet unknown.

Primers: 60 Vbeta forward and 13 Jbeta reverse. Assay: immunoSEQ multiplex PCR; the TCRdb copy retains only in-frame clones and omits some. The table shows roughly 150,000 clones, with roughly 84% occurring only once. The sequenced material came from PBMCs. This receptor was taken from a woman in her late teens or twenties in good health and CMV-seronegative.

The CDR3 nucleotides are TGTGCCAGCAGGCCGACAGGCTCTGGGTTGCCCCTCCACTTT. Protein: CASRPTGSGLPLHF. J is TRBJ1-6 and V is TRBV28; tentative D call: TRBD1 (6 bases). The germline V gene has CDR1 MDHEN and CDR2 SYDVKM. This CDR3 comprises 14 residues. Trimming stripped 6 bases from V and 13 bases from J, with 19 bases between.